This passage covers 20 T cell receptor beta chains from one sample sequenced in a study of blood T cell repertoires in COVID-19. Profiled with immunoSEQ multiplex PCR; TCRdb holds only in-frame clones, not every one. The sample contains 240,000 or so clones, approximately 90% of which appear only once. Source material: peripheral blood. Source of these receptors: a woman aged 40-49 years who had recovered from COVID-19.

The chain carries TRBV5-1 and TRBJ2-1; tentative D call: TRBD2 (7 bases). This CDR3 has 15 residues. Germline V gene lookup returns CDR1 SGHRS and CDR2 YFSETQ. The V and J ends lost 2 bases and 1 base respectively, with 10 bases between them. The CDR3 nucleotides are TGCGCCAGCAGCTTTGGGGGGGCTTCCTACAATGAGCAGTTCTTC. Protein product: CASSFGGASYNEQFF. Full variable domain (outside the CDR3, taken from reference TRBV5-1 and TRBJ2-1): KAGVTQTPRYLIKTRGQQVTLSCSPISGHRSVSWYQQTPGQGLQFLFEYFSETQRNKGNFPGRFSGRQFSNSRSEMNVSTLELGDSALYLCASSFGGASYNEQFFGPGTRLTVL.

This sequence joins TRBV6-6 and TRBJ1-2; D call uncertain. The germline gives CDR1 MNHNY, CDR2 SVGAGI (reference sequence). This CDR3 comprises 11 residues. With 11 bases removed from V and 4 bases from J, the gap between germline ends came to 11 bases. The CDR3 here is CASGSGYGYTF. The CDR3 region has the DNA TGTGCCTCGGGTAGTGGCTATGGCTACACCTTC.

This rearrangement joins TRBV30 to TRBJ1-5; D may be TRBD1 (5 bases). Germline CDR1 is GTSNPN and CDR2 is SVGIG (reference sequence). The CDR3 is made up of 12 amino acids. V shed 8 bases and J shed 2 bases, with 10 bases lying between them. This chain's CDR3 is CAATGGNQPQHF. DNA of the CDR3: TGTGCCGCCACAGGAGGCAATCAGCCCCAGCATTTT.

The V and J genes are TRBV7-9 and TRBJ2-3; D perhaps matches TRBD2 (6 bases). V was pared by 4 bases and J by 2 bases, with 13 bases between. Germline-derived CDR1 and CDR2 are SEHNR and FQNEAQ (reference sequence). CDR3 size: 15 residues. The CDR3 DNA follows: TGTGCCAGCAGCTCCCTGCGGGACTCCACAGATACGCAGTATTTT. Its protein is CASSSLRDSTDTQYF.

The chain recombines TRBV29-1 with TRBJ2-3; 8 bases map to TRBD2. The J segment lost 5 bases and the V segment lost 7 bases, leaving 11 bases of the junction unmatched. Germline loops: CDR1 SQVTM, CDR2 ANQGSEA. This CDR3 is built from 14 residues. The CDR3 DNA sequence: TGCAGCGCCCGGCGGCGGGAGGTGGGAGATACGCAGTATTTT. It codes for CSARRREVGDTQYF.

Remarks on this clone: The same CDR3 also results from other DNA sequences found in this sample. The V and J genes are TRBV9 and TRBJ1-1, with no clear D. The CDR3 extends over 13 amino acids. With 0 bases removed from V and 7 bases from J, the gap between germline ends came to 10 bases. Germline V gene data show CDR1 as SGDLS and CDR2 as YYNGEE. The CDR3, as DNA: TGTGCCAGCAGCGTAGGGGGTCGGGGTGAAGCTTTCTTT. It encodes CASSVGGRGEAFF.

J is TRBJ2-4 and V is TRBV30, with 9 bases matching TRBD1. V lost 3 bases and J lost 8; bases outside the gene matches: 5. In germline, CDR1 is GTSNPN, CDR2 SVGIG (reference sequence). CDR3 length: 13 residues. CDR3 region: CAWSEDRGDIQYF. Here the CDR3 DNA reads TGTGCCTGGAGCGAAGACAGGGGGGACATTCAGTACTTC.

J is TRBJ2-2 and V is TRBV30, with 7 bases lining up with TRBD2. Germline V gives CDR1 GTSNPN, CDR2 SVGIG (reference sequence). This CDR3 is built from 16 residues. With V trimmed by 0 bases and J by 1 base, 5 bases remained unmatched. For the CDR3, the DNA is TGTGCCTGGAGTGTTGGTAGCGGGCTGAACACCGGGGAGCTGTTTTTT. It codes for CAWSVGSGLNTGELFF.

This clone has just one count. The V call is TRBV7-8, the J call TRBJ1-2; TRBD1 agrees at 8 bases. This CDR3 region has 14 residues. V was clipped by 5 bases and J by 5 bases; unmatched bases: 7. Germline values: CDR1 SGHVS, CDR2 FQNEAQ. CDR3 nucleotide sequence: TGTGCCAGCAGCCCCTGGACAGGGCTTTATGGCTACACCTTC. This sequence encodes CASSPWTGLYGYTF.

This chain connects TRBV2 to TRBJ2-5; 7 bases line up with TRBD1. V shed 7 bases, J shed 5 bases, and the junction held 7 bases outside the gene matches. The length of the CDR3 is 13 residues. Germline assignment: CDR1 SNHLY and CDR2 FYNNEI. The CDR3 DNA sequence: TGTGCCAGCACCAGGGGGAGCGGCGAGACCCAGTACTTC. It yields the protein CASTRGSGETQYF.

The rearrangement links TRBV5-5 to TRBJ2-3, with TRBD1 identical over 7 bases. The trim removed 4 bases at V and 4 bases at J, leaving 9 bases unmatched. The CDR3 consists of 15 residues. Germline V gene lookup returns CDR1 SGHKS and CDR2 YYEKEE (reference sequence). CDR3 amino acids: CASSPLRGYADTQYF. The DNA of the CDR3 is TGTGCCAGCAGCCCACTCAGGGGGTACGCAGATACGCAGTATTTT. Using reference TRBV5-5 and TRBJ2-3 for the parts outside the CDR3, the full variable domain is DAGVTQSPTHLIKTRGQQVTLRCSPISGHKSVSWYQQVLGQGPQFIFQYYEKEERGRGNFPDRFSARQFPNYSSELNVNALLLGDSALYLCASSPLRGYADTQYFGPGTRLTVL.

This chain connects TRBV27 to TRBJ2-7; TRBD1 is a possible D gene (6 bases). Germline V gives CDR1 MNHEY, CDR2 SMNVEV (reference sequence). CDR3 length: 14 amino acids. V was cut by 4 bases and J by 9 bases, with 19 bases left in between. CDR3 coding DNA: TGTGCCAGCAGTTCCCGCAGGGGAGAACAGGGGCAGTACTTC. Protein product: CASSSRRGEQGQYF.

The chain uses TRBV24-1 and TRBJ2-1, with TRBD2 matching over 11 bases. The CDR3 length is 15 residues. CDR1 is KGHDR and CDR2 is SFDVKD in the germline V gene. V lost 2 bases, J lost 5 bases, and 1 base stayed unmatched. CDR3 coding DNA: TGTGCCACCAGTGATTGGGGACTAGCGGACAATGAGCAGTTCTTC. It is translated as CATSDWGLADNEQFF.

The chain carries TRBV24-1 and TRBJ2-3, with 7 bases identical to TRBD2. CDR1 is KGHDR and CDR2 is SFDVKD in the germline V gene. The CDR3 loop spans 14 amino acids. Unmatched junction bases numbered 5, after V lost 5 bases and J lost 4 bases. The CDR3 DNA reads TGTGCCACCAGTGGGCTAGCGGCCCCAGATACGCAGTATTTT. This codes for CATSGLAAPDTQYF.

This rearrangement joins TRBV7-2 to TRBJ2-1; 7 positions agree with TRBD1. Germline CDR1 and CDR2: SGHTA and FQGNSA. The CDR3 loop spans 16 amino acids. V shed 3 bases and J 7 bases; nucleotides not matched to a gene: 12. CDR3 coding DNA: TGTGCCAGCAGCTTGGAAGGGGGCGCCGGGAAGAATGAGCAGTTCTTC. This codes for CASSLEGGAGKNEQFF.

CDR3 in DNA: TGTGCCAGCAGAGGACTAGCGGTTCCCTACGAGCAGTACTTC. Protein: CASRGLAVPYEQYF. The chain recombines TRBV2 with TRBJ2-7; 10 bases are a match to TRBD2. The CDR3 length is 14 residues. Losses at the gene ends were 6 bases for V and 2 bases for J; bases not matched to a gene: 4. Germline V gives CDR1 SNHLY, CDR2 FYNNEI.

The chain is built from TRBV15 and TRBJ1-2; no reliable D call. Germline values: CDR1 LNHNV, CDR2 YYDKDF (reference sequence). Trimming pared 0 bases from V and 5 bases from J, leaving 22 bases between. The CDR3 is 18 residues long. The CDR3 sequence is CATSRDRPGGLGHYGYTF. Here the CDR3 DNA reads TGTGCCACCAGCAGAGATCGGCCGGGCGGACTGGGCCATTATGGCTACACCTTC.

Here the CDR3 reads CASSQDGAGGPTDTQYF. Written as DNA, the CDR3 is TGCGCCAGCAGCCAAGATGGAGCGGGAGGGCCGACAGATACGCAGTATTTT. This rearrangement joins TRBV4-1 to TRBJ2-3, with 10 bases that match TRBD2. V lost 0 bases to trimming and J lost 3 bases; unmatched junction nucleotides: 6. CDR3 length: 17 residues. CDR1 and CDR2 from the germline V gene are MGHRA and YSYEKL.

The V gene is TRBV30, the J gene TRBJ2-2; possible D gene TRBD1, 8 bases. The CDR3 covers 14 residues. Trimming removed 3 bases from V and 7 bases from J, with 15 bases in between. Germline lookup yields CDR1 GTSNPN and CDR2 SVGIG (reference sequence). The CDR3 sequence: CAWRQTGGVGELFF. DNA for the CDR3: TGTGCCTGGAGACAAACAGGGGGGGTCGGGGAGCTGTTTTTT.

The chain has TRBV7-9 and TRBJ1-4, with no clear D. Trimming removed 1 base from V and 9 bases from J, with 12 bases in between. This CDR3 has 14 residues. The V gene's germline CDR1 is SEHNR and CDR2 FQNEAQ (reference sequence). CDR3 region: CASSLGAGGQKLFF. The CDR3 DNA is TGTGCCAGCAGCTTAGGGGCAGGCGGGCAAAAACTGTTTTTT.